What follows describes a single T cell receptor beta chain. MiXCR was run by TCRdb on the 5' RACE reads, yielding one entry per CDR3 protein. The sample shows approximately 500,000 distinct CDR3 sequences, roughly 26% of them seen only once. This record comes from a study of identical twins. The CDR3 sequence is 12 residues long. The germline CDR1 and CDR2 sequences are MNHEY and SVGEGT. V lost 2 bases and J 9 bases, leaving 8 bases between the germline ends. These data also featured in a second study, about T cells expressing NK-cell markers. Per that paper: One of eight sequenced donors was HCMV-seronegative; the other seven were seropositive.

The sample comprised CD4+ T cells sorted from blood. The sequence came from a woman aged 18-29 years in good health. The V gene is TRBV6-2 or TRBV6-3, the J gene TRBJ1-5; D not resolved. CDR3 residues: CASSYREGPQHF. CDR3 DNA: TGTGCCAGCAGTTACAGGGAAGGGCCCCAGCATTTT.